What follows describes a single T cell receptor beta chain. Per the original data handling: Reference gene primer amplification gave nucleated cell count estimates. Generated by immunoSEQ multiplex PCR, the TCRdb table keeps only in-frame clones and is missing some. Clone size and the V and J calls come from that table; the DNA yielded D and trimming. The profile shows some 130,000 clones, 81% of them singletons. These data are taken from a study of blood T cell repertoires in COVID-19. As for the study in general: COVID-19 samples collected from the United States, Italy and Spain covered acute and convalescent phases. PBMCs, B-cell-depleted T cells, or T cells provided the cDNA or gDNA that made up the material.

This clonotype originated in an older woman with active or convalescent COVID-19. Sequencing was performed on peripheral blood.

This CDR3 is CASSFVAGGSGAYGYTF. CDR3 coding DNA: TGTGCCAGCAGTTTCGTGGCAGGGGGCTCTGGCGCCTATGGCTACACCTTC. The rearrangement links TRBV27 to TRBJ1-2; 8 bases are shared with TRBD1. The CDR3 contains 17 residues. CDR1 MNHEY and CDR2 SMNVEV come from the germline V gene (reference sequence). V shed 3 bases, J shed 4 bases, and the junction held 13 bases outside the gene matches.